The present entry profiles one TCR beta chain with its context. The antigen is undetermined. V was shortened by 4 bases and J by 3 bases, with 13 bases between the two germline ends. The CDR3 spans 15 residues. Germline V CDR1 and CDR2: SGHNT, YYREEE (reference sequence). The sample comes from a study of Ad26.COV2.S vaccination and SARS-CoV-2 variants. Study-wide context: Among those in the COV1001 Ad26.COV2.S trial arm was the donor.

Sample treatment: around 19 received Ad26.COV2.S at low or high dose, single or two shots; about 5 received placebo; per-sample allocation not given. Vaccine and placebo recipients were sampled on day 63 after the first injection. Study results and caveats: Recipients of either vaccine or placebo displayed similar breadth of non-spike TCRs. Placebo recipients had lower spike-specific TCR breadth than vaccine recipients.

Data came from immunoSEQ multiplex PCR; TCRdb stores just in-frame clones and leaves some out. Here the sample spans 400,000 or so clones, around 85% being singletons. The TCR comes from a person aged 18-65 years who received the Ad26.COV2.S COVID-19 vaccine or a placebo. V gene TRBV5-4 combines with J gene TRBJ1-4; unclear D gene. The sample in question was peripheral blood, obtained in a trial of Ad26.COV2.S vaccine versus placebo. The CDR3 spells CASSKDGVPNEKLFF. For the CDR3, the DNA is TGTGCCAGCAGCAAGGACGGAGTACCTAATGAAAAACTGTTTTTT.